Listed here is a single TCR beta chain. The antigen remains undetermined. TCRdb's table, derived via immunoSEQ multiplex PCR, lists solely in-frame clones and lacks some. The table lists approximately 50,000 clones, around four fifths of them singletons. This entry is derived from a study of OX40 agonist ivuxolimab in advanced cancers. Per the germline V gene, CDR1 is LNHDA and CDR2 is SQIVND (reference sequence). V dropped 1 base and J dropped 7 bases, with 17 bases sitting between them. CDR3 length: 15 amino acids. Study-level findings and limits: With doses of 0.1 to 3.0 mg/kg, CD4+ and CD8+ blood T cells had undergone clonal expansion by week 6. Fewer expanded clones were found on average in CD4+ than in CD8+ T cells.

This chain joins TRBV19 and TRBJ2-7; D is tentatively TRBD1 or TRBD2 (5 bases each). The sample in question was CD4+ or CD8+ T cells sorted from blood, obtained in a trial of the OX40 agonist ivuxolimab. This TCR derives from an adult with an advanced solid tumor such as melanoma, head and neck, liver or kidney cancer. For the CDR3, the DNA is TGTGCCAGTAGTATAGCGCCGGGGCACGTTTGGGAGCAGTACTTC. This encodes CASSIAPGHVWEQYF.